This TCR beta chain was observed in a study of blood T cell repertoires in COVID-19. The protocol was immunoSEQ multiplex PCR, while the TCRdb copy is restricted to in-frame clones and leaves out a portion. This table holds 190,000 or so clones, about nine tenths found once. Germline V gene data show CDR1 as MGHRA and CDR2 as YSYEKL. There are 13 residues in the CDR3. With 6 bases removed from V and 2 bases from J, the gap between germline ends came to 9 bases. Sample: PBMCs or T cells enriched from blood (not recorded which). The chain employs TRBV4-1 and TRBJ2-3; D ambiguous. This clonotype was sampled from a man aged 30-40 years who had recovered from COVID-19. The CDR3 bases are TGCGCCAGCAGTAAGAGCCTCACAGATACGCAGTATTTT. The encoded protein is CASSKSLTDTQYF.